The 10 T cell receptor beta chains below all came from one sample that was sequenced in a study of T cells expressing NK-cell markers. TCRdb reprocessed the 5' RACE reads and stores each CDR3 protein as one record, lacking DNA. Its listing shows 150,000 to 170,000 distinct CDR3 sequences. Source material: blood T cells: a sorted CD56 or NKG2C T cell subset, CD4+ or CD8+ T cells, or bulk PBMC T cells (not recorded which). These receptors originate from a woman in her forties or fifties in good health.

V is TRBV7-9 and J is TRBJ1-3. Germline V gene data show CDR1 as SEHNR and CDR2 as FQNEAQ (reference sequence). The CDR3 runs to 15 residues. This chain's CDR3 is CASSPVSGSGNTIYF.

The V call is TRBV4-1, the J call TRBJ2-1. Germline V gene sequence: CDR1 MGHRA, CDR2 YSYEKL. The CDR3 spans 14 residues. The CDR3 sequence is CASSQDTGSREQFF.

The chain joins TRBV5-1 to TRBJ2-3. This CDR3 region has 13 residues. The germline CDR1 and CDR2 sequences are SGHRS and YFSETQ. CDR3 residues: CASSPRWPDTQYF.

The CDR3 sequence: CASSLSGGSGYTF. This chain links TRBV27 with TRBJ1-2; TCRdb's D gene call, TRBD1, goes unchecked for lack of DNA. This CDR3 is built from 13 residues. CDR1 is MNHEY, CDR2 SMNVEV, per germline (reference sequence).

J is TRBJ1-2 and V is TRBV4-1. Germline V CDR1 and CDR2: MGHRA, YSYEKL. The length of the CDR3 is 15 residues. CDR3 region: CASSQEARADYGYTF.

The chain uses TRBV20-1 and TRBJ2-1; TCRdb's D gene call, TRBD2, goes unchecked for lack of DNA. The germline V gene encodes CDR1 DFQATT and CDR2 SNEGSKA (reference sequence). The CDR3 runs 15 residues. The CDR3 spells CSARVAGEQYNEQFF.

The V call is TRBV19, the J call TRBJ1-2. Germline V gene sequence: CDR1 LNHDA, CDR2 SQIVND (reference sequence). The CDR3 contains 12 residues. CDR3 in amino acids: CATQIQYYGYTF.

The CDR3 here is CASKGPGQETQYF. The chain couples TRBV6-5 to TRBJ2-5; the TCRdb call, TRBD1, lacks DNA for checking. The germline V gene encodes CDR1 MNHEY and CDR2 SVGAGI. This CDR3 comprises 13 residues.

The chain is built from TRBV19 and TRBJ1-1; the TRBD1 assignment by TCRdb is unverifiable without DNA. Germline V gene data show CDR1 as LNHDA and CDR2 as SQIVND (reference sequence). The CDR3 contains 13 residues. The CDR3 sequence: CASSAGQLTEAFF. The whole variable domain, filled in from reference TRBV19 and TRBJ1-1, reads DGGITQSPKYLFRKEGQNVTLSCEQNLNHDAMYWYRQDPGQGLRLIYYSQIVNDFQKGDIAEGYSVSREKKESFPLTVTSAQKNPTAFYLCASSAGQLTEAFFGQGTRLTVV.

The chain combines TRBV7-2 with TRBJ2-7; the D gene TCRdb calls, TRBD2, cannot be checked with no DNA. The germline gives CDR1 SGHTA, CDR2 FQGNSA. The CDR3 has 15 residues. The CDR3 protein is CASSLGPSGIYEQYF.